This T cell receptor (beta chain) was sequenced in a study of tumor and adjacent non-tumor tissue in lung cancer. The template was RNA from unsorted bulk tissue. The germline V gene encodes CDR1 SGHAT and CDR2 FQNNGV. V lost 4 bases and J 6 bases, leaving 16 bases between the germline ends. This CDR3 has 14 amino acids. TCRbeta libraries were built with three rounds of nested PCR, modified from ARM-PCR. TCRdb independently ran MiXCR on the multiplex PCR reads; one entry per CDR3 protein. Here the sample spans about 120,000 distinct CDR3 sequences, 66% being singletons. At least ten counts were recorded for this clonotype.

Source material: lung tumor tissue. The sequence was obtained from a man between 25 and 39 years old with non-small cell lung cancer. This chain uses TRBV11-2 with TRBJ2-7; possibly TRBD2 for D (5 bases). This chain's CDR3 is CASSYLLRGGEQYF. CDR3 bases: TGTGCCAGCAGCTACTTACTCCGTGGAGGCGAGCAGTACTTC.